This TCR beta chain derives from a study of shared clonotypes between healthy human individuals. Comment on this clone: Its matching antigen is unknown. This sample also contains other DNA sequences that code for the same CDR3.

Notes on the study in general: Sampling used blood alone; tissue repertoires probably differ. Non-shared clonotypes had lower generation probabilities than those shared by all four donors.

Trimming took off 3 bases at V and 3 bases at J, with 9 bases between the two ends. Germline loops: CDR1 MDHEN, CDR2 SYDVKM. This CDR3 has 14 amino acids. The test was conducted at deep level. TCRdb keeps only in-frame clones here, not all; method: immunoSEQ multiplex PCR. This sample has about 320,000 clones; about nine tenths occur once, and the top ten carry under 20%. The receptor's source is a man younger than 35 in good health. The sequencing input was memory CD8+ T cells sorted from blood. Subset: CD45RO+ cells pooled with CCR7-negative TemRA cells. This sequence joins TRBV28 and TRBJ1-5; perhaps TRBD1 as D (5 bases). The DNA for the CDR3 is TGTGCCAGCAGTTTGGGGGGATCCAATCAGCCCCAGCATTTT. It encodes CASSLGGSNQPQHF.